This T cell receptor beta chain was sequenced during a study of blood T cell repertoires in COVID-19. Germline lookup yields CDR1 SGHTA and CDR2 FQGNSA. The CDR3 has 17 amino acids. After removal of 1 base from V and 5 bases from J, the junction contained 8 bases not matched to a gene. Assay: immunoSEQ multiplex PCR; the TCRdb copy retains only in-frame clones and omits some. The data show approximately 50,000 clones, with about 77% seen just once and roughly 45% held by the top ten. This clone appeared a few times. This clonotype originated in a man between 65 and 85 years old with active or convalescent COVID-19. The chain recombines TRBV7-2 with TRBJ2-5; 12 bases fit TRBD1. The sample was peripheral blood. The DNA for the CDR3 is TGTGCCAGCAGCTTAGTGGGACAGGGGGCGACGGCGGAGACCCAGTACTTC. This encodes CASSLVGQGATAETQYF.